The 25 T cell receptor beta chains given below trace back to one sample, sequenced in a study of cytomegalovirus exposure and HLA in healthy donors. PCR was performed using 60 Vbeta and 13 Jbeta primers. Libraries were prepared by immunoSEQ multiplex PCR; TCRdb keeps only in-frame clonotypes and omits some of them. The sample lists about 160,000 clones; over 60% were seen once. The sample comprised PBMCs. The receptors were sampled from a female donor in good health and CMV-seronegative.

This clone is a singleton in its sample. J is TRBJ2-1 and V is TRBV9; TRBD1 agrees at 9 bases. J gave up 9 bases and V 4 bases, and 5 bases lay outside the gene matches. CDR1 and CDR2 (germline): SGDLS, YYNGEE. This CDR3 has 13 amino acids. The CDR3 region is CASSLQGAGEQFF. The CDR3, as DNA: TGTGCCAGCAGCCTACAGGGGGCGGGTGAGCAGTTCTTC.

The V gene is TRBV29-1, the J gene TRBJ1-2; D is uncertain. V was pared by 3 bases and J by 7 bases, with 15 bases between. Germline V gene lookup returns CDR1 SQVTM and CDR2 ANQGSEA. The CDR3 has 13 amino acids. This chain's CDR3 is CSVERGGWGGYTF. CDR3 sequence (DNA): TGCAGCGTTGAGCGGGGAGGCTGGGGTGGCTACACCTTC.

V is TRBV6-5 and J is TRBJ1-4; 8 bases fit TRBD1. Germline values: CDR1 MNHEY, CDR2 SVGAGI. V lost 0 bases, J lost 9 bases, and 9 bases stayed unmatched. This CDR3 comprises 16 residues. In nucleotides, the CDR3 is TGTGCCAGCAGTTACTCCTACTCAGGGGGCTTACAAAAACTGTTTTTT. It specifies CASSYSYSGGLQKLFF.

This chain uses TRBV30 with TRBJ1-2, with D uncertain. The CDR3 is 14 amino acids. In germline, CDR1 is GTSNPN, CDR2 SVGIG (reference sequence). Trimming took 4 bases from V and 4 from J, leaving 16 bases between them. The DNA of the CDR3 is TGTGCCTGGACCGGGTTTAGGAGAGTCTATGGCTACACCTTC. Translating gives CAWTGFRRVYGYTF. The full variable domain, in which reference TRBV30 and TRBJ1-2 provide the parts outside the CDR3, is SQTIHQWPATLVQPVGSPLSLECTVEGTSNPNLYWYRQAAGRGLQLLFYSVGIGQISSEVPQNLSASRPQDRQFILSSKKLLLSDSGFYLCAWTGFRRVYGYTFGSGTRLTVV.

V gene TRBV11-3 combines with J gene TRBJ2-3, with TRBD2 matching over 11 bases. CDR1 and CDR2 from the germline V gene are SGHNT and YENEEA. The CDR3 spans 16 residues. Trimming at V came to 5 bases and at J to 0 bases, leaving 4 bases not matched to a gene. The CDR3 bases are TGTGCCAGCAGCATCGGGACTAGCGGCAGCACAGATACGCAGTATTTT. This translates into CASSIGTSGSTDTQYF.

The rearrangement uses TRBV2 and TRBJ1-2, with D possibly TRBD1 on 5 matching bases. The CDR3 covers 15 residues. Germline-derived CDR1 and CDR2 are SNHLY and FYNNEI. V shed 7 bases and J shed 4 bases, with 19 bases lying between them. CDR3 protein: CASKSGPQGTYGYTF. CDR3 in DNA: TGTGCCAGCAAGTCTGGGCCCCAGGGAACCTATGGCTACACCTTC. Variable domain in full (rest from reference TRBV2 and TRBJ1-2): EPEVTQTPSHQVTQMGQEVILRCVPISNHLYFYWYRQILGQKVEFLVSFYNNEISEKSEIFDDQFSVERPDGSNFTLKIRSTKLEDSAMYFCASKSGPQGTYGYTFGSGTRLTVV.

The V call is TRBV30, the J call TRBJ1-1, with TRBD1 identical over 7 bases. The ends lost 3 bases at V and 1 base at J; junction bases unmatched: 8. Germline V gene sequence: CDR1 GTSNPN, CDR2 SVGIG (reference sequence). The CDR3 length is 15 residues. CDR3 region: CAWSSWQGGNTEAFF. Written as DNA, the CDR3 is TGTGCCTGGAGCTCTTGGCAGGGGGGGAACACTGAAGCTTTCTTT.

This chain uses TRBV11-2 with TRBJ1-5, with 9 bases that match TRBD1. The CDR3 loop spans 13 amino acids. Germline trimming cut 4 bases from V and 7 bases from J; bases unmatched to any gene: 2. Germline values: CDR1 SGHAT, CDR2 FQNNGV. The DNA for the CDR3 is TGTGCCAGCAGCTCACAGGGGGCCCAGCCCCAGCATTTT. Translated: CASSSQGAQPQHF.

The V and J genes are TRBV12-5 and TRBJ2-5; 9 bases agree with TRBD2. CDR3 length: 19 residues. Germline V lookup: CDR1 LGHNT, CDR2 FRNRAP. With 0 bases clipped from V and 6 bases from J, the junction kept 17 bases outside the gene matches. CDR3 amino acids: CASGLVEIAAGGPRKTQYF. CDR3 nucleotides: TGTGCTAGTGGTTTGGTAGAAATAGCGGCGGGGGGGCCTAGGAAGACCCAGTACTTC.

This chain joins TRBV28 and TRBJ1-2; 9 bases are shared with TRBD1. The CDR3 contains 13 residues. Germline V gives CDR1 MDHEN, CDR2 SYDVKM. V was pared by 6 bases and J by 6 bases, with 5 bases of the junction left unmatched. The CDR3 nucleotides are TGTGCCAGCAGCCTAGACAGGGGGGATGGCTACACCTTC. Translation: CASSLDRGDGYTF.

V gene TRBV5-4 combines with J gene TRBJ2-5; 8 bases match TRBD1. The CDR3 has 15 amino acids. After removal of 4 bases from V and 7 bases from J, the junction contained 12 bases not matched to a gene. The germline CDR1 and CDR2 sequences are SGHNT and YYREEE (reference sequence). The CDR3 region has the DNA TGTGCCAGCAGCACTGATACAGGGGGTGTTGGGACCCAGTACTTC. It translates to CASSTDTGGVGTQYF.

V and J are TRBV7-8 and TRBJ1-5; 8 bases are shared with TRBD1. The CDR3 contains 15 residues. Germline-derived CDR1 and CDR2 are SGHVS and FQNEAQ. With 6 bases clipped from V and 2 bases from J, the junction kept 6 bases outside the gene matches. The CDR3 spells CASRAGTGRNQPQHF. DNA for the CDR3: TGTGCCAGCAGAGCCGGGACAGGACGCAATCAGCCCCAGCATTTT. Full variable domain (remainder filled in from reference TRBV7-8 and TRBJ1-5): GAGVSQSPRYKVAKRGQDVALRCDPISGHVSLFWYQQALGQGPEFLTYFQNEAQLDKSGLPSDRFFAERPEGSVSTLKIQRTQQEDSAVYLCASRAGTGRNQPQHFGDGTRLSIL.

V gene TRBV7-2 combines with J gene TRBJ1-5, with D possibly TRBD1 on 5 matching bases. The CDR3 sequence is 15 residues long. The V gene's germline CDR1 is SGHTA and CDR2 FQGNSA. Trimming shortened V by 7 bases and J by 1 base, and 14 bases separated the two germline ends. DNA of the CDR3: TGTGCCAGCACCCAGGGAGGCAGAAGCAATCAGCCCCAGCATTTT. It is translated as CASTQGGRSNQPQHF.

Concerning this clone: One end of the junction varies from germline; a read error may be responsible. The chain employs TRBV5-1 and TRBJ1-4; no clear D. Germline V CDR1 and CDR2: SGHRS, YFSETQ. The CDR3 extends over 15 amino acids. CDR3 DNA: TGCGCCAGCAGCTTGGCCTCACAGATTAATGAAGAACTGTTTTTT. Protein: CASSLASQINEELFF.

The chain couples TRBV6-1 to TRBJ2-7; weak D call: TRBD1 (6 bases). The germline V gene encodes CDR1 MNHNS and CDR2 SASEGT. The CDR3 runs 14 residues. V gave up 6 bases and J gave up 4 bases, with 16 bases separating them. CDR3 in amino acids: CASRPSLDRYEQYF. CDR3 nucleotides: TGTGCCAGCAGACCCAGCCTGGACAGATACGAGCAGTACTTC.

This chain uses TRBV7-3 with TRBJ2-1; 9 positions agree with TRBD1. Germline CDR1 is SGHTA and CDR2 is FQGTGA. The ends lost 5 bases at V and 5 bases at J; junction bases unmatched: 10. The CDR3 consists of 16 residues. The CDR3 DNA reads TGTGCCAGCAGCCCCGCCGCGGGACAGGGAAACAATGAGCAGTTCTTC. Translating it yields CASSPAAGQGNNEQFF.

The chain couples TRBV5-1 to TRBJ1-1; D gene uncertain. The CDR3 covers 12 residues. Per germline, CDR1 SGHRS and CDR2 YFSETQ. Trimming took 5 bases from V and 0 from J, leaving 5 bases between them. This CDR3 reads CASSALNTEAFF. In DNA, the CDR3 is TGCGCCAGCAGTGCGCTGAACACTGAAGCTTTCTTT.

V gene TRBV7-2 combines with J gene TRBJ2-7, with D possibly matching TRBD2 (6 bases). Germline V gives CDR1 SGHTA, CDR2 FQGNSA. V dropped 5 bases and J dropped 3 bases, with 17 bases sitting between them. This CDR3 is 15 amino acids long. The CDR3 bases are TGTGCCAGCAGCCCCCCGGGCGGGGCCTTCTACGAGCAGTACTTC. It yields the protein CASSPPGGAFYEQYF.

The rearrangement links TRBV28 to TRBJ1-3; no clear D gene. This CDR3 is 16 amino acids long. Trimming left V 3 bases short and J 0 bases short, with 12 bases between. CDR1 and CDR2 from the germline V gene are MDHEN and SYDVKM. The CDR3 DNA sequence: TGTGCCAGCAGTTTGGGCTCGGGGATCTCTGGAAACACCATATATTTT. This gives the protein CASSLGSGISGNTIYF.

This clone was picked up a small number of times. V usage is TRBV9 and J usage is TRBJ2-2, with D hard to call. Germline CDR1 SGDLS, CDR2 YYNGEE. Trimming took 5 bases from V and 1 from J, leaving 6 bases between them. CDR3 length equals 13 residues. For the CDR3, the DNA is TGTGCCAGCAGGAGAGGGAACACCGGGGAGCTGTTTTTT. It codes for CASRRGNTGELFF.

This clone was detected a few times. This chain connects TRBV7-2 to TRBJ1-2; 7 nucleotides agree with TRBD1. V trimming: 3 bases; J trimming: 6 bases; junction bases outside the gene matches: 7. CDR1 is SGHTA and CDR2 is FQGNSA in the germline V gene. There are 14 residues in the CDR3. The CDR3 sequence is CASSFGQDHNGYTF. CDR3 sequence (DNA): TGTGCCAGCAGCTTTGGACAGGATCATAATGGCTACACCTTC.

The rearrangement links TRBV5-5 to TRBJ2-7; a weak D match, TRBD2 (7 bases). This CDR3 has 15 residues. Deletions cut 2 bases from V and 2 bases from J, with 14 bases between. CDR1 and CDR2 (germline): SGHKS, YYEKEE (reference sequence). Here the CDR3 DNA reads TGTGCCAGCAGCTTAGGAGGCGGGGGCCCCTACGAGCAGTACTTC. Its protein is CASSLGGGGPYEQYF.

The chain combines TRBV7-2 with TRBJ2-5; 10 positions match TRBD2. Germline CDR1 SGHTA, CDR2 FQGNSA. Trimming took 4 bases from V and 4 from J; bases not matched to a gene: 15. This CDR3 is 18 amino acids long. The CDR3 sequence is CASSSLAGGPGPGETQYF. DNA for the CDR3: TGTGCCAGCAGCTCGTTAGCGGGGGGCCCGGGGCCCGGAGAGACCCAGTACTTC.

This chain connects TRBV11-2 to TRBJ1-2, with D possibly TRBD1 on 5 matching bases. CDR3 length: 14 amino acids. V lost 5 bases and J 7 bases, leaving 17 bases between the germline ends. In germline, CDR1 is SGHAT, CDR2 FQNNGV. CDR3 residues: CASSPFRGGGGYTF. The CDR3 nucleotides read TGTGCCAGCAGCCCCTTTAGGGGAGGCGGTGGCTACACCTTC.

This clone was counted a single time. V and J are TRBV11-2 and TRBJ1-1; D might be TRBD1 (5 bases). The V end was cut by 1 base, the J end by 1 base, with 13 bases between. The CDR3 is 16 residues long. From germline, CDR1 is SGHAT and CDR2 FQNNGV. CDR3 DNA: TGTGCCAGCAGCTTAGCCCCAGGGAGGGAGAACACTGAAGCTTTCTTT. As protein: CASSLAPGRENTEAFF.